A single sample gave rise to the 12 T cell receptor beta chains below, sequenced in a study of shared clonotypes between healthy human individuals. This table comes from immunoSEQ multiplex PCR, and its TCRdb copy is limited to in-frame clones, with some not included. The repertoire holds about 2.3 million clones, 85% to 95% seen once, with 0.37% in the top ten. The sequencing input was naive CD4+ T cells from PBMCs. Subset defined: CD45RA+ positively selected. These receptors all stem from a man between 18 and 29 years old in good health. Some clones in this sample may be carry-over from other donors' samples.

The rearrangement joins TRBV28 to TRBJ1-2; D is undetermined. Germline CDR1 reads MDHEN; CDR2 reads SYDVKM. This CDR3 is built from 15 residues. V shed 3 bases and J shed 1 base, with 12 bases lying between them. The CDR3 sequence is CASSLTGSGNYGYTF. CDR3 DNA: TGTGCCAGCAGTTTGACGGGTAGTGGTAACTATGGCTACACCTTC.

This clone occurred once. Other DNA sequences of this sample code for an identical CDR3. J is TRBJ2-5 and V is TRBV5-1; a possible D gene is TRBD2 (5 bases). CDR1 SGHRS and CDR2 YFSETQ come from the germline V gene. V shed 4 bases and J shed 2 bases, with 12 bases lying between them. The CDR3 length is 14 residues. Here the CDR3 reads CASSLTGWQETQYF. CDR3 DNA: TGCGCCAGCAGCCTAACGGGGTGGCAAGAGACCCAGTACTTC.

V gene TRBV28 combines with J gene TRBJ1-6; the match to TRBD1 covers 7 bases. Trimming took 3 bases from V and 4 from J; bases not matched to a gene: 3. From germline, CDR1 is MDHEN and CDR2 SYDVKM. The CDR3 consists of 15 residues. As DNA, the CDR3 is TGTGCCAGCAGTTTGGGGGGACAGTATAATTCACCCCTCCACTTT. Protein sequence: CASSLGGQYNSPLHF.

The rearrangement uses TRBV28 and TRBJ1-4; D unresolved. Trimming took off 6 bases at V and 7 bases at J, with 21 bases between the two ends. The CDR3 extends over 16 amino acids. CDR1 and CDR2 from the germline V gene are MDHEN and SYDVKM. CDR3 nucleotides: TGTGCCAGCAGCTTCAGTGGGGTTGGCTTACGTGAAAAACTGTTTTTT. As protein: CASSFSGVGLREKLFF. Filled out from reference TRBV28 and TRBJ1-4, the complete variable domain reads DVKVTQSSRYLVKRTGEKVFLECVQDMDHENMFWYRQDPGLGLRLIYFSYDVKMKEKGDIPEGYSVSREKKERFSLILESASTNQTSMYLCASSFSGVGLREKLFFGSGTQLSVL.

CDR3 sequence reads: CASSPGTSGPTYEQYF. CDR3 nucleotides: TGTGCCAGCTCACCCGGAACTAGCGGGCCCACCTACGAGCAGTACTTC. The chain carries TRBV18 and TRBJ2-7; the match to TRBD2 covers 9 bases. The CDR3 runs to 16 residues. Germline V gene data show CDR1 as KGHSH and CDR2 as LQKENI. With 3 bases clipped from V and 2 bases from J, the junction kept 8 bases outside the gene matches.

This chain connects TRBV12-5 to TRBJ2-3, with unresolved D. The V gene lost 1 base and the J gene lost 0 bases, with 5 bases spanning the gap. The CDR3 spans 14 residues. Germline V gene lookup returns CDR1 LGHNT and CDR2 FRNRAP. The CDR3 DNA reads as TGTGCTAGTGGTTTGGGATCTAGCACAGATACGCAGTATTTT. Amino acid sequence: CASGLGSSTDTQYF.

The chain is built from TRBV5-8 and TRBJ1-3; the D is unclear. The V end was cut by 1 base, the J end by 8 bases, with 13 bases between. The CDR3 has 14 amino acids. CDR1 SGHTS and CDR2 YDEGEE come from the germline V gene. The CDR3 reads CASSLLHRVDTIYF. The DNA of the CDR3 is TGTGCCAGCAGCTTGCTCCACCGGGTAGACACCATATATTTT.

V gene TRBV19 combines with J gene TRBJ2-7; possibly TRBD2 for D (6 bases). Trimming removed 5 bases at V and 1 base at J, with 15 bases between. This CDR3 spans 15 amino acids. CDR1 LNHDA and CDR2 SQIVND come from the germline V gene (reference sequence). CDR3 bases: TGTGCCAGTAGTTTCGGCCCCGGGGGATCCTACGAGCAGTACTTC. Translating gives CASSFGPGGSYEQYF.

The chain couples TRBV4-3 to TRBJ2-7; D tentatively fits TRBD1 or TRBD2 (5 bases each). Germline CDR1 is LGHNA and CDR2 is YSLEER. The V end was cut by 4 bases, the J end by 2 bases, with 18 bases between. This CDR3 contains 16 residues. This chain's CDR3 is CASSRGGKGSPYEQYF. The CDR3 DNA sequence: TGCGCCAGCAGCCGTGGGGGAAAGGGGTCTCCCTACGAGCAGTACTTC.

The chain joins TRBV19 to TRBJ2-3; a weak D match, TRBD2 (5 bases). CDR1 is LNHDA, CDR2 SQIVND, per germline (reference sequence). The length of the CDR3 is 16 residues. V was trimmed by 3 bases and J by 6 bases, leaving 19 bases between them. The CDR3 protein is CASSIQPGSPSDTQYF. In DNA form, the CDR3 reads TGTGCCAGTAGTATCCAACCGGGATCCCCTTCCGATACGCAGTATTTT.

The rearrangement joins TRBV10-3 to TRBJ2-3; 7 bases match TRBD1. The CDR3 is 14 residues long. V lost 2 bases, J lost 5 bases, and 4 bases stayed unmatched. CDR1 ENHRY and CDR2 SYGVKD come from the germline V gene. The CDR3 loop is CAISETDREDTQYF. The CDR3 nucleotides read TGTGCCATCAGTGAGACCGACAGGGAAGATACGCAGTATTTT.

This sequence joins TRBV5-6 and TRBJ2-2; 7 bases agree with TRBD2. J lost 3 bases, V lost 10 bases, and 15 bases had no gene match. The length of the CDR3 is 16 residues. Germline CDR1 SGHDT, CDR2 YYEEEE. CDR3 DNA: TGTGCCGCCGGGGCGGCGGGAGCGGTCGACACCGGGGAGCTGTTTTTT. Protein: CAAGAAGAVDTGELFF.